Detailed here is one T cell receptor beta chain. These data originate in a study of control samples from healthy donors and cancer patients. Germline CDR1 reads SGHNT; CDR2 reads YYREEE (reference sequence). There are 13 residues in the CDR3. V was pared by 2 bases and J by 4 bases, with 8 bases between. TCRdb's table, derived via immunoSEQ multiplex PCR, lists solely in-frame clones and lacks some. This sample has approximately 100,000 clones, with just under 95% found just once. The material sequenced was blood. The rearrangement joins TRBV5-4 to TRBJ2-3; D is uncertain. The TCR sequence derives from a human donor in good health. The donor label of this sample is uncertain. The CDR3 DNA is TGTGCCAGCAGCTTTCCAGGTTCAGATACGCAGTATTTT. Amino acids: CASSFPGSDTQYF.